Shown below are 26 T cell receptor beta chains from a single sample sequenced in a study of T cells in Graves' hyperthyroidism and ophthalmopathy. Amplified TCR beta CDR3 regions derived from RNA transcripts. First-round RT-PCR of the TCR CDR3 relied on the HTBI primer set. MiXCR, run by TCRdb on the multiplex PCR reads, gives a single entry per CDR3 protein. The data show over 450,000 distinct CDR3 sequences, roughly 15% seen once. Source material: blood. The receptors were gathered from a woman aged 18-29 years with Graves' ophthalmopathy.

V usage is TRBV15 and J usage is TRBJ1-5, with TRBD1 identical over 7 bases. Germline V gives CDR1 LNHNV, CDR2 YYDKDF (reference sequence). V was clipped by 1 base and J by 3 bases; unmatched bases: 3. The CDR3 spans 15 residues. The CDR3 nucleotides read TGTGCCACCAGCAGAGTGGACAGGTTCAATCAGCCCCAGCATTTT. This translates into CATSRVDRFNQPQHF.

The table lists this clonotype with many counts. The chain combines TRBV27 with TRBJ2-1, with D possibly matching TRBD2 (5 bases). V dropped 5 bases and J dropped 0 bases, with 14 bases sitting between them. The CDR3 loop spans 16 amino acids. CDR1 is MNHEY, CDR2 SMNVEV, per germline (reference sequence). The chain's CDR3 is CASSPGVLSSYNEQFF. The DNA of the CDR3 is TGTGCCAGCAGTCCCGGGGTCTTAAGCTCCTACAATGAGCAGTTCTTC.

There are many counts of this clonotype. The CDR3 is CASSPGQSFMNTEAFF. The CDR3 DNA is TGTGCCAGCAGTCCGGGACAGAGCTTCATGAACACTGAAGCTTTCTTT. The V call is TRBV28, the J call TRBJ1-1; 7 bases match TRBD1. Germline CDR1 and CDR2: MDHEN and SYDVKM. The CDR3 is 16 amino acids. V was pared by 5 bases and J by 0 bases, with 9 bases of the junction left unmatched.

The rearrangement joins TRBV28 to TRBJ2-5, with a possible D match to TRBD2 (6 bases). Germline V CDR1 and CDR2: MDHEN, SYDVKM. The CDR3 is 13 residues long. Trimming shortened V by 3 bases and J by 6 bases, and 11 bases separated the two germline ends. Here the CDR3 DNA reads TGTGCCAGCAGTTTTATCGGAGGGAAGACCCAGTACTTC. The encoded protein is CASSFIGGKTQYF.

There are many counts of this clonotype. The chain recombines TRBV7-2 with TRBJ1-2; no firm D call. Germline V gene data show CDR1 as SGHTA and CDR2 as FQGNSA. CDR3 length equals 15 residues. V was cut by 1 base and J by 4 bases, with 13 bases left in between. CDR3 residues: CASSLGGQGFYGYTF. Written as DNA, the CDR3 is TGTGCCAGCAGCTTAGGAGGCCAAGGCTTCTATGGCTACACCTTC.

This clonotype was detected many times. The chain couples TRBV6-2 or TRBV6-3 to TRBJ2-3; D uncertain. Trimming stripped 8 bases from V and 2 bases from J, with 11 bases between. CDR1 MNHEY and CDR2 SVGEGT come from the germline V gene. This CDR3 spans 13 amino acids. CDR3 residues: CASLRIYTDTQYF. The CDR3 DNA reads as TGTGCCAGCCTTCGCATTTACACAGATACGCAGTATTTT.

The chain employs TRBV4-2 and TRBJ1-5; 7 bases match TRBD1. This CDR3 has 18 amino acids. V shed 2 bases, J shed 1 base, and the junction held 11 bases outside the gene matches. Germline V gene sequence: CDR1 LGHNA, CDR2 YNFKEQ. In DNA form, the CDR3 reads TGTGCCAGCAGCCAATCCCCAACAGGGGAGTGGAGCAATCAGCCCCAGCATTTT. Its protein product is CASSQSPTGEWSNQPQHF.

The J gene is TRBJ1-5, the V gene TRBV19, with a tentative D call TRBD1 (5 bases). V dropped 4 bases and J dropped 7 bases, with 11 bases sitting between them. CDR3 length: 13 residues. Looked up from germline, CDR1 is LNHDA and CDR2 is SQIVND (reference sequence). The CDR3 sequence is CASSTGLEQPQHF. The CDR3 DNA reads as TGTGCCAGTAGTACGGGGCTAGAGCAGCCCCAGCATTTT.

The CDR3 here is CSARDEEGPYYEQYF. DNA for the CDR3: TGCAGTGCTAGAGATGAGGAGGGCCCTTACTACGAGCAGTACTTC. The rearrangement links TRBV20-1 to TRBJ2-7, with TRBD2 as a possible D gene (6 bases). CDR1 is DFQATT, CDR2 SNEGSKA, per germline (reference sequence). V was clipped by 0 bases and J by 3 bases, with 15 bases between them. This CDR3 region has 15 residues.

The chain recombines TRBV28 with TRBJ1-1; 9 positions agree with TRBD1. This CDR3 has 14 amino acids. V gave up 7 bases and J gave up 1 base; unmatched junction bases: 4. Per the germline V gene, CDR1 is MDHEN and CDR2 is SYDVKM. The CDR3 here is CASTVGQGNTEAFF. The CDR3 bases are TGTGCCAGCACTGTGGGACAGGGGAACACTGAAGCTTTCTTT.

This clonotype showed up many times. The chain combines TRBV6-1 with TRBJ2-5; TRBD2 matches 13 bases. The J segment lost 7 bases and the V segment lost 5 bases, leaving 10 bases of the junction unmatched. CDR3 length equals 16 residues. Germline V gene data show CDR1 as MNHNS and CDR2 as SASEGT. As DNA, the CDR3 is TGTGCCAGCAGTCACGGGACTAGCGGGGTGTTCGGGACCCAGTACTTC. Translated: CASSHGTSGVFGTQYF.

This clonotype came up a few times. The rearrangement uses TRBV25-1 and TRBJ2-7; D might be TRBD2 (6 bases). CDR3 length: 13 residues. Trimming took off 6 bases at V and 3 bases at J, with 12 bases between the two ends. Per the germline V gene, CDR1 is MGHDK and CDR2 is SYGVNS. The CDR3 DNA reads as TGTGCCAGCAGGGAGGGCGGGAACTACGAGCAGTACTTC. Translation: CASREGGNYEQYF.

This clonotype has more than one count but fewer than ten. The chain recombines TRBV5-6 with TRBJ1-2, with TRBD1 matching 8 bases. CDR3 length equals 15 residues. The V gene's germline CDR1 is SGHDT and CDR2 YYEEEE. With V trimmed by 7 bases and J by 8 bases, 16 bases remained unmatched. The chain's CDR3 is CASRKAGTGARGYTF. The CDR3 DNA reads TGTGCCAGCCGTAAAGCCGGGACAGGAGCTCGCGGCTACACCTTC.

This clonotype was observed at least ten times. The V and J genes are TRBV2 and TRBJ2-1, with 9 bases identical to TRBD2. V shed 1 base, J shed 1 base, and the junction held 2 bases outside the gene matches. The germline V gene has CDR1 SNHLY and CDR2 FYNNEI. This CDR3 has 16 amino acids. CDR3 amino acids: CASSEESGGSYNEQFF. DNA for the CDR3: TGTGCCAGCAGTGAAGAGAGCGGGGGGTCCTACAATGAGCAGTTCTTC.

This clonotype was seen a handful of times. This chain joins TRBV20-1 and TRBJ1-5; 7 bases align to TRBD1. The CDR3 extends over 15 amino acids. V lost 5 bases, J lost 7 bases, and 14 bases stayed unmatched. Germline CDR1 is DFQATT and CDR2 is SNEGSKA (reference sequence). CDR3 sequence reads: CSAPGVGGAEQPQHF. The CDR3 nucleotides read TGCAGTGCTCCGGGAGTAGGGGGCGCGGAACAGCCCCAGCATTTT.

This clonotype has a count of ten or more. V gene TRBV28 combines with J gene TRBJ1-5, with TRBD1 as a possible D gene (5 bases). Trimming shortened V by 1 base and J by 3 bases, and 13 bases separated the two germline ends. The CDR3 spans 16 residues. Germline V gives CDR1 MDHEN, CDR2 SYDVKM. The CDR3 sequence: CASSLLGGRINQPQHF. In DNA, the CDR3 is TGTGCCAGCAGTTTATTGGGGGGTCGGATCAATCAGCCCCAGCATTTT. Together with reference TRBV28 and TRBJ1-5, the CDR3 gives the full variable domain: DVKVTQSSRYLVKRTGEKVFLECVQDMDHENMFWYRQDPGLGLRLIYFSYDVKMKEKGDIPEGYSVSREKKERFSLILESASTNQTSMYLCASSLLGGRINQPQHFGDGTRLSIL.

This clonotype came up once. The gene calls are TRBV11-2 and TRBJ2-5; TRBD1 matches at 7 bases. Germline CDR1 and CDR2: SGHAT and FQNNGV. V lost 4 bases and J lost 5; bases outside the gene matches: 7. CDR3 size: 14 residues. CDR3 DNA sequence: TGTGCCAGCAGCTCAACGACAGGGTTGGAGACCCAGTACTTC. This codes for CASSSTTGLETQYF.

The rearrangement links TRBV19 to TRBJ1-2; no clear D. The CDR3 is 15 amino acids. Germline CDR1 and CDR2: LNHDA and SQIVND (reference sequence). The V gene lost 1 base and the J gene lost 0 bases, with 9 bases spanning the gap. CDR3 amino acids: CASSIAGLSNYGYTF. CDR3 nucleotides: TGTGCCAGTAGTATAGCGGGCTTATCTAACTATGGCTACACCTTC.

This clonotype was counted a single time. One base away lies a much larger clone, so this may be a sequencing read error. J is TRBJ1-1 and V is TRBV11-2, with no clear D. CDR3 length equals 14 residues. From germline, CDR1 is SGHAT and CDR2 FQNNGV. Trimming stripped 5 bases from V and 5 bases from J, with 15 bases between. CDR3 protein: CASSPRASETEAFF. The CDR3 DNA follows: TGTGCCAGCAGCCCAAGGGCTTCGGAGACTGAAGCTTTCTTT.

The chain combines TRBV10-3 with TRBJ1-5; D uncertain. The V end was cut by 6 bases, the J end by 7 bases, with 10 bases between. CDR3 length: 12 amino acids. Germline CDR1 ENHRY, CDR2 SYGVKD. The CDR3 coding sequence is TGTGCCATCAGCGGGGTTGGGCAGCCCCAGCATTTT. Translating it yields CAISGVGQPQHF.

This clonotype came up many times. This rearrangement joins TRBV27 to TRBJ2-7, with D perhaps matching TRBD2 (5 bases). Germline CDR1 MNHEY, CDR2 SMNVEV (reference sequence). This CDR3 comprises 12 residues. The CDR3 sequence: CGPRLMRDEQYF. The CDR3 nucleotides are TGTGGGCCCCGCCTAATGCGGGACGAGCAGTACTTC.

The chain recombines TRBV19 with TRBJ1-1; TRBD1 might be the D (5 bases). V was clipped by 7 bases and J by 1 base, with 10 bases between them. CDR1 and CDR2 from the germline V gene are LNHDA and SQIVND (reference sequence). This CDR3 has 13 residues. Here the CDR3 reads CASTYDRNTEAFF. As DNA, the CDR3 is TGTGCCAGTACTTACGACAGGAACACTGAAGCTTTCTTT.

This clonotype was picked up a small number of times. V gene TRBV19 combines with J gene TRBJ2-2; 7 bases line up with TRBD1. Germline CDR1 reads LNHDA; CDR2 reads SQIVND (reference sequence). This CDR3 has 17 amino acids. Trimming took 1 base from V and 5 from J; bases not matched to a gene: 10. CDR3 sequence reads: CASSIGSYGTDTGELFF. Written as DNA, the CDR3 is TGTGCCAGTAGTATAGGGTCATACGGGACAGATACCGGGGAGCTGTTTTTT. The entire variable domain, with the rest obtained from reference TRBV19 and TRBJ2-2, is as follows: DGGITQSPKYLFRKEGQNVTLSCEQNLNHDAMYWYRQDPGQGLRLIYYSQIVNDFQKGDIAEGYSVSREKKESFPLTVTSAQKNPTAFYLCASSIGSYGTDTGELFFGEGSRLTVL.

CDR3 in amino acids: CASSRRDRRELYGYTF. Here the CDR3 DNA reads TGTGCCAGTAGTCGCAGGGACCGCCGGGAACTCTATGGCTACACCTTC. The V and J genes are TRBV19 and TRBJ1-2; TRBD1 is a possible D gene (5 bases). The CDR3 spans 16 residues. Trimming stripped 5 bases from V and 4 bases from J, with 20 bases between. Germline V gene data show CDR1 as LNHDA and CDR2 as SQIVND (reference sequence).

This clonotype was seen many times. This chain uses TRBV7-2 with TRBJ2-7; 8 bases fit TRBD2. CDR1 and CDR2 (germline): SGHTA, FQGNSA. The V gene end was trimmed by 5 bases and the J gene end by 0 bases; junction bases not matched to a gene: 6. This CDR3 has 15 residues. The CDR3 DNA reads TGTGCCAGCAGCCCAAGCGGGAGAGACTCCTACGAGCAGTACTTC. Protein sequence: CASSPSGRDSYEQYF.

This clonotype was seen ten or more times. The rearrangement joins TRBV12-3 or TRBV12-4 to TRBJ2-1; D is uncertain. The CDR3 extends over 17 amino acids. V was shortened by 6 bases and J by 4 bases, with 22 bases between the two germline ends. This CDR3 reads CASRNIPPTTGYNEQFF. The CDR3 region has the DNA TGTGCCAGCAGAAATATACCCCCGACGACGGGTTACAATGAGCAGTTCTTC.